This TCR beta chain was documented in a study of blood T cell repertoires in COVID-19. In terms of age and location, participants ranged from about 18 to 90 years and lived in around 22 US areas. For recovered donors of Cohort 3, there were two negative PCRs, clearance, or symptom resolution. Sequencing used immunoSEQ multiplex PCR; TCRdb keeps in-frame clones, though not all of them. This sample yields 450,000 or so clones, of which 90% are seen a single time; 0.6% belongs to the top ten. Germline V gene lookup returns CDR1 MDHEN and CDR2 SYDVKM. The CDR3 has 14 amino acids. Between the trimmed V and J ends, which lost 1 base and 2 bases, there was a span of 7 bases.

This sequence originates from a young man who had recovered from COVID-19. Sequenced: PBMCs or T cells enriched from blood (not recorded which). The chain employs TRBV28 and TRBJ2-3; the D gene is possibly TRBD2 (5 bases). CDR3 amino acids: CASSLYGITDTQYF. As DNA, the CDR3 is TGTGCCAGCAGTTTATACGGGATCACAGATACGCAGTATTTT.